This passage covers 29 T cell receptor beta chains from one sample sequenced in a study of blood T cell repertoires in COVID-19. This table comes from immunoSEQ multiplex PCR, and its TCRdb copy is limited to in-frame clones, with some not included. The data contain 200,000 to 250,000 clones, 87% of them singletons. The sample comprised peripheral blood. The source is a woman aged 18 to 35 who had recovered from COVID-19.

The chain joins TRBV7-9 to TRBJ1-3; 9 bases fit TRBD1. CDR3 length: 16 amino acids. The V and J ends lost 6 bases and 3 bases, in that order; junction bases with no gene match: 9. Germline V gene lookup returns CDR1 SEHNR and CDR2 FQNEAQ (reference sequence). The DNA of the CDR3 is TGTGCCAGCAGGCCCCGGCCGGGACAGGGTGGAAACACCATATATTTT. This gives the protein CASRPRPGQGGNTIYF.

This chain joins TRBV4-1 and TRBJ1-1; 8 positions match TRBD1. Losses at the gene ends were 0 bases for V and 4 bases for J; bases not matched to a gene: 10. Germline CDR1 reads MGHRA; CDR2 reads YSYEKL. The CDR3 has 17 amino acids. This chain's CDR3 is CASSQDHPRDRGTEAFF. The CDR3 nucleotides read TGCGCCAGCAGCCAAGATCATCCCCGCGACAGGGGCACTGAAGCTTTCTTT.

The rearrangement uses TRBV10-3 and TRBJ1-5; 7 bases line up with TRBD1. The CDR3 has 15 residues. CDR1 is ENHRY and CDR2 is SYGVKD in the germline V gene. The V segment lost 7 bases and the J segment 0 bases; nucleotides outside the gene matches: 6. CDR3 amino acids: CAIKGDSYSNQPQHF. CDR3 in DNA: TGTGCCATCAAGGGGGACAGCTATAGCAATCAGCCCCAGCATTTT.

The rearrangement joins TRBV2 to TRBJ2-1, with a tentative D call TRBD2 (5 bases). Per germline, CDR1 SNHLY and CDR2 FYNNEI. V shed 3 bases and J shed 2 bases, with 11 bases lying between them. This CDR3 spans 15 amino acids. The CDR3 nucleotides read TGTGCCAGCAGTGAGGAGCGGAGTACCTACAATGAGCAGTTCTTC. Amino acids: CASSEERSTYNEQFF.

This sequence joins TRBV14 and TRBJ2-3; TRBD1 matches 11 bases. The CDR3 consists of 14 residues. CDR1 and CDR2 from the germline V gene are SGHDN and FVKESK. Losses at the gene ends were 1 base for V and 8 bases for J; bases not matched to a gene: 2. CDR3 coding DNA: TGTGCCAGCAGCCAAGTCGGACAGGGGGCTACGCAGTATTTT. It translates to CASSQVGQGATQYF.

V gene TRBV15 combines with J gene TRBJ1-5; D not certain. In germline, CDR1 is LNHNV, CDR2 YYDKDF (reference sequence). With 0 bases removed from V and 8 bases from J, the gap between germline ends came to 8 bases. This CDR3 has 13 residues. CDR3 amino acids: CATSRDGREPQHF. The CDR3 DNA reads as TGTGCCACCAGCAGAGATGGGAGAGAGCCCCAGCATTTT.

This sequence joins TRBV27 and TRBJ2-1, with 11 bases that match TRBD2. Germline lookup yields CDR1 MNHEY and CDR2 SMNVEV (reference sequence). Losses at the gene ends were 4 bases for V and 7 bases for J; bases not matched to a gene: 6. The CDR3 totals 15 residues. CDR3 nucleotides: TGTGCCAGCAGTTATTCTAGCGGGAGGTGGAATGAGCAGTTCTTC. Encoded protein: CASSYSSGRWNEQFF.

The chain carries TRBV24-1 and TRBJ2-3; weak D call: TRBD2 (5 bases). The CDR3 runs to 13 residues. Germline CDR1 is KGHDR and CDR2 is SFDVKD. V gave up 3 bases and J gave up 10 bases, with 13 bases separating them. CDR3 in amino acids: CATSDRTRAAQYF. The CDR3 DNA is TGTGCCACCAGTGATAGGACTCGGGCCGCGCAGTATTTT.

In DNA, the CDR3 is TGTGCCAGCAGCGTAGCGGACACCCCCTACGAGCAGTACTTC. Its translation is CASSVADTPYEQYF. The chain joins TRBV9 to TRBJ2-7; perhaps TRBD1 as D (5 bases). The CDR3 spans 14 residues. Germline loops: CDR1 SGDLS, CDR2 YYNGEE. V gave up 0 bases and J gave up 2 bases, with 9 bases separating them.

The chain is built from TRBV7-2 and TRBJ2-3; 12 nucleotides agree with TRBD2. Germline V gene lookup returns CDR1 SGHTA and CDR2 FQGNSA. The J segment lost 5 bases and the V segment lost 3 bases, leaving 3 bases of the junction unmatched. The CDR3 is 15 residues long. The CDR3, as DNA: TGTGCCAGCAGCTTCCTAGCGGGAGGGGGAGATACGCAGTATTTT. This gives the protein CASSFLAGGGDTQYF.

This chain connects TRBV30 to TRBJ1-1; tentatively, D is TRBD1 (5 bases). The CDR3 covers 12 residues. Between the trimmed V and J ends, which lost 5 bases and 0 bases, there was a span of 7 bases. Germline values: CDR1 GTSNPN, CDR2 SVGIG (reference sequence). The CDR3 reads CAWQGMNTEAFF. The CDR3 nucleotides are TGTGCCTGGCAGGGTATGAACACTGAAGCTTTCTTT. Variable domain in full (rest from reference TRBV30 and TRBJ1-1): SQTIHQWPATLVQPVGSPLSLECTVEGTSNPNLYWYRQAAGRGLQLLFYSVGIGQISSEVPQNLSASRPQDRQFILSSKKLLLSDSGFYLCAWQGMNTEAFFGQGTRLTVV.

This rearrangement joins TRBV2 to TRBJ2-7, with D maybe TRBD1 (6 bases). Germline loops: CDR1 SNHLY, CDR2 FYNNEI. V gave up 9 bases and J gave up 2 bases, with 14 bases separating them. CDR3 length: 13 residues. CDR3 protein: CASRTAHTYEQYF. The CDR3 DNA follows: TGTGCCAGTCGGACAGCGCATACCTACGAGCAGTACTTC.

J is TRBJ1-1 and V is TRBV10-1; D possibly corresponds to TRBD1 (6 bases). The CDR3 has 15 amino acids. CDR1 WNHNN and CDR2 SYGVQD come from the germline V gene (reference sequence). The germline V and J ends were trimmed by 2 bases and 1 base, with 11 bases remaining between them. CDR3 protein: CASSERTEPNTEAFF. CDR3 nucleotides: TGCGCCAGCAGTGAGCGGACAGAGCCGAACACTGAAGCTTTCTTT.

This chain links TRBV14 with TRBJ1-1; D is ambiguous. Trimming removed 5 bases from V and 0 bases from J, with 10 bases in between. Germline CDR1 is SGHDN and CDR2 is FVKESK. This CDR3 comprises 14 residues. The CDR3 sequence: CASSLWGVNTEAFF. The CDR3 DNA follows: TGTGCCAGCAGCTTATGGGGAGTGAACACTGAAGCTTTCTTT.

The gene calls are TRBV10-3 and TRBJ2-7; 8 bases match TRBD1. The trim removed 7 bases at V and 3 bases at J, leaving 8 bases unmatched. The CDR3 length is 14 residues. Germline CDR1 and CDR2: ENHRY and SYGVKD. The CDR3 loop is CAIKGAGGDYEQYF. The CDR3 DNA follows: TGTGCCATCAAGGGGGCAGGGGGCGACTACGAGCAGTACTTC.

The chain joins TRBV7-9 to TRBJ1-1; a weak D match, TRBD1 (5 bases). Trimming left V 1 base short and J 3 bases short, with 15 bases between. The CDR3 consists of 16 residues. Germline V CDR1 and CDR2: SEHNR, FQNEAQ (reference sequence). CDR3 amino acids: CASSLGRVTGDTEAFF. The CDR3 DNA reads as TGTGCCAGCAGCTTAGGGAGAGTAACGGGGGACACTGAAGCTTTCTTT.

The chain carries TRBV9 and TRBJ1-2; D not resolved. The CDR3 runs 11 residues. Between the trimmed V and J ends, which lost 3 bases and 7 bases, there was a span of 7 bases. The germline V gene encodes CDR1 SGDLS and CDR2 YYNGEE. For the CDR3, the DNA is TGTGCCAGCAGCGGCCTAAGTGGCTACACCTTC. As protein: CASSGLSGYTF.

The chain carries TRBV5-6 and TRBJ1-2; tentatively, D is TRBD1 (5 bases). The V and J ends lost 4 bases and 6 bases respectively, with 10 bases between them. CDR1 and CDR2 (germline): SGHDT, YYEEEE. This CDR3 contains 12 residues. The CDR3: CASSPDTNGYTF. The CDR3 DNA reads as TGTGCCAGCAGCCCGGACACGAATGGCTACACCTTC.

The rearrangement uses TRBV7-9 and TRBJ2-2, with D possibly being TRBD1 (6 bases). Germline V gene lookup returns CDR1 SEHNR and CDR2 FQNEAQ (reference sequence). The CDR3 is 16 amino acids. Trimming removed 5 bases from V and 4 bases from J, with 17 bases in between. CDR3 sequence: CASSQKRGTSTGELFF. The CDR3 bases are TGTGCCAGCAGCCAAAAAAGGGGGACCAGCACCGGGGAGCTGTTTTTT. The entire variable domain, with the rest obtained from reference TRBV7-9 and TRBJ2-2, is as follows: DTGVSQNPRHKITKRGQNVTFRCDPISEHNRLYWYRQTLGQGPEFLTYFQNEAQLEKSRLLSDRFSAERPKGSFSTLEIQRTEQGDSAMYLCASSQKRGTSTGELFFGEGSRLTVL.

This chain links TRBV9 with TRBJ1-1, with TRBD1 identical over 8 bases. Germline values: CDR1 SGDLS, CDR2 YYNGEE. This CDR3 has 14 amino acids. V shed 3 bases, J shed 5 bases, and the junction held 6 bases outside the gene matches. CDR3 loop: CASSADRGGTEAFF. Here the CDR3 DNA reads TGTGCCAGCAGCGCCGACAGGGGCGGGACTGAAGCTTTCTTT.

The chain recombines TRBV5-3 with TRBJ2-3; 8 positions agree with TRBD2. TRBV5-3 is known as an ORF, though its function is uncertain. This CDR3 region has 18 residues. Trimming cost V 4 bases and J 2 bases; bases outside gene matches: 15. The CDR3 spells CARSASHTSGPLTDTQYF. Here the CDR3 DNA reads TGTGCCAGAAGCGCTAGCCACACTAGCGGACCCCTCACAGATACGCAGTATTTT.

V is TRBV7-9 and J is TRBJ2-7; no definite D call. Germline V gene data show CDR1 as SEHNR and CDR2 as FQNEAQ (reference sequence). With 1 base removed from V and 0 bases from J, the gap between germline ends came to 7 bases. CDR3 size: 14 residues. CDR3: CASSLVGSSYEQYF. In nucleotides, the CDR3 is TGTGCCAGCAGCTTAGTGGGCAGCTCCTACGAGCAGTACTTC.

V is TRBV27 and J is TRBJ2-5; 9 nucleotides align to TRBD2. The CDR3 is made up of 16 amino acids. CDR1 and CDR2 (germline): MNHEY, SMNVEV (reference sequence). Unmatched junction bases numbered 12, after V lost 5 bases and J lost 5 bases. The CDR3 region has the DNA TGTGCCAGCAGTATACTAGGCGGGAGGGCCGGTGAGACCCAGTACTTC. It encodes CASSILGGRAGETQYF.

This clone was detected once. The chain employs TRBV12-5 and TRBJ1-2, with D hard to call. The CDR3 extends over 14 amino acids. Trimming left V 0 bases short and J 8 bases short, with 13 bases between. Per the germline V gene, CDR1 is LGHNT and CDR2 is FRNRAP. For the CDR3, the DNA is TGTGCTAGTGGTTTGGTACCCCTCGATGAGGGCTACACCTTC. Residues: CASGLVPLDEGYTF.

This chain links TRBV7-9 with TRBJ1-1, with a weak D call TRBD1 (6 bases). This CDR3 is 14 amino acids long. Germline V gene data show CDR1 as SEHNR and CDR2 as FQNEAQ (reference sequence). V shed 1 base and J shed 5 bases, with 11 bases lying between them. The CDR3 DNA sequence: TGTGCCAGCAGCTTAGGGGCAGGGGAGACTGAAGCTTTCTTT. Protein product: CASSLGAGETEAFF.

Here the CDR3 DNA reads TGTGCCACCAGCAGCGGGTCGGGAGGGCCTTTAGTGGAGCAGTACTTC. Translated: CATSSGSGGPLVEQYF. This chain joins TRBV15 and TRBJ2-7, with TRBD2 matching over 8 bases. V was pared by 3 bases and J by 7 bases, with 14 bases of the junction left unmatched. This CDR3 has 16 residues. Germline V CDR1 and CDR2: LNHNV, YYDKDF (reference sequence).

V gene TRBV5-1 combines with J gene TRBJ2-7; 10 bases are shared with TRBD2. V was clipped by 2 bases and J by 3 bases; unmatched bases: 17. CDR1 is SGHRS and CDR2 is YFSETQ in the germline V gene. The CDR3 length is 19 residues. The CDR3 bases are TGCGCCAGCAGCTTCGGAGGGCTAGCGGGAGCTATCCGTTACTACGAGCAGTACTTC. Amino acids: CASSFGGLAGAIRYYEQYF.

The chain employs TRBV6-5 and TRBJ1-1; D perhaps matches TRBD1 (5 bases). The germline V gene has CDR1 MNHEY and CDR2 SVGAGI. This CDR3 spans 14 amino acids. Trimming cost V 7 bases and J 3 bases, with 15 bases left between them. The CDR3 region has the DNA TGTGCCAGCATCATAGCGGGACCACACACTGAAGCTTTCTTT. Residues: CASIIAGPHTEAFF.

The J gene is TRBJ2-7, the V gene TRBV27, with D perhaps TRBD2 (5 bases). Germline lookup yields CDR1 MNHEY and CDR2 SMNVEV (reference sequence). The CDR3 has 13 residues. V was pared by 1 base and J by 4 bases, with 8 bases between. In DNA form, the CDR3 reads TGTGCCAGCAGTTTATTTGGGAGTTACGAGCAGTACTTC. Protein sequence: CASSLFGSYEQYF.